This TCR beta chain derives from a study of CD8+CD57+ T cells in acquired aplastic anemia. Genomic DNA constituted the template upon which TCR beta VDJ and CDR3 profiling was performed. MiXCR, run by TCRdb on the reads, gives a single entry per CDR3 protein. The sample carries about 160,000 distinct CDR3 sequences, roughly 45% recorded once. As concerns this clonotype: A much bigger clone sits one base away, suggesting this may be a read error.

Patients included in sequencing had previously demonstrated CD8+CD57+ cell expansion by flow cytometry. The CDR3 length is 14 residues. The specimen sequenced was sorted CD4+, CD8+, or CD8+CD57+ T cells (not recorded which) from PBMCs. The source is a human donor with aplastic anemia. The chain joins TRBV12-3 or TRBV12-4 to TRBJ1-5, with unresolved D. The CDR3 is CASSFGLGNRPQHF. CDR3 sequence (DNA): TGTGCCAGCAGTTTCGGCCTGGGGAATCGGCCCCAGCATTTT.